This T cell receptor (beta chain) was obtained from a study of T-cell memory formation after mild COVID-19. Study background: For the most part, TCR clusters were specific to one donor. General study results and limits: Pre-infection memory harbored some responding clones, suggesting cross-reactive memory joined. Clones shrinking between day 15 and 85 showed a balanced CD4/CD8 split, and those that grew later tilted toward CD4+. Largely, contracting CD4+ clones fell within CM and EM, and contracting CD8+ clones within EMRA.

TCRdb re-called the 5' RACE reads through MiXCR, storing one row per CDR3 protein. The sample consists of roughly 200,000 distinct CDR3 sequences, around 21% of them appearing once. The sample holds a few counts of this clonotype. Its antigen is still unknown. This CDR3 spans 15 amino acids. Germline V gene lookup returns CDR1 SGHTA and CDR2 FQGTGA. The junction had 6 bases not matched to a gene; V was cut back by 5 bases and J by 7 bases. The clonotype comes from an adult woman who had mild COVID-19 (a few samples of this study predate the infection). Cell type and time point are not known. Material: PBMCs or a T cell subset sorted from them (not recorded which). The chain is built from TRBV7-3 and TRBJ2-1; 12 bases line up with TRBD2. In DNA form, the CDR3 reads TGTGCCAGCAGCACTGGACTAGCGGGGTCGAATGAGCAGTTCTTC. It specifies CASSTGLAGSNEQFF.